The clone carrying this TCR beta chain was detected ten times or more. The V gene's germline CDR1 is LGHDT and CDR2 YNNKEL (reference sequence). Between the trimmed V and J ends, which lost 4 bases and 1 base, there was a span of 10 bases. This CDR3 region has 14 residues. Among the hyperthyroidism patients, all were newly diagnosed, aged 18 to 65, with under 2 months' duration. The sample is drawn from a study of Graves' ophthalmopathy and Graves' hyperthyroidism. Amplification from RNA transcripts yielded the TCR beta CDR3 regions. First-round RT-PCR employed HTBI primers, with a second-round multiplex PCR after it. TCRdb used MiXCR to reprocess the multiplex PCR reads, holding one entry per CDR3 protein. The repertoire holds more than 300,000 distinct CDR3 sequences, with about 16% as singletons.

Sequencing was performed on peripheral blood. The rearrangement uses TRBV3-1 and TRBJ1-1; unclear D gene. The source of this sequence is a young woman with stable Graves' hyperthyroidism. The CDR3 loop is CASSPAHANTEAFF. The DNA for the CDR3 is TGTGCCAGCAGCCCGGCCCACGCGAACACTGAAGCTTTCTTT. The entire variable domain, with the rest obtained from reference TRBV3-1 and TRBJ1-1, is as follows: DTAVSQTPKYLVTQMGNDKSIKCEQNLGHDTMYWYKQDSKKFLKIMFSYNNKELIINETVPNRFSPKSPDKAHLNLHINSLELGDSAVYFCASSPAHANTEAFFGQGTRLTVV.